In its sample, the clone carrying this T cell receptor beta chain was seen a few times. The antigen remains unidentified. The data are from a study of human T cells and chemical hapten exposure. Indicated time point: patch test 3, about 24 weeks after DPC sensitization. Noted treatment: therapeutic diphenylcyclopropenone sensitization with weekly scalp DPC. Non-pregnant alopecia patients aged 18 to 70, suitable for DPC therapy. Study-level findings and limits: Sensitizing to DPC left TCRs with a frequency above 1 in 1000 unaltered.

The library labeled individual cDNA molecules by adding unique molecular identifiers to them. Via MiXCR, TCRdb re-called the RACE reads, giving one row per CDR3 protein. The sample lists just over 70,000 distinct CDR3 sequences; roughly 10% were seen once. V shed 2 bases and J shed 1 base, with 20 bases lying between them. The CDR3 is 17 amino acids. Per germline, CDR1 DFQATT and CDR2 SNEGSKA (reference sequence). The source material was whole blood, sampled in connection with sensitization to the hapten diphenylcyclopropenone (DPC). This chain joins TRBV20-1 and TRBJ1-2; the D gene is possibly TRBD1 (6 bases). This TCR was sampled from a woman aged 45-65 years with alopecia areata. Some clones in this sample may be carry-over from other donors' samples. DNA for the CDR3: TGCAGTGCTAGAACTTCCCCGGGGGCAGGGGTTAACTATGGCTACACCTTC. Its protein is CSARTSPGAGVNYGYTF.